The clone carrying this T cell receptor beta chain appeared a few times. This specimen belongs to a study of early T cells in non-severe SARS-CoV-2 infection. MiXCR was run by TCRdb on the 5' RACE reads, yielding one entry per CDR3 protein. This table holds over 30,000 distinct CDR3 sequences, 5.4% found once. The sequence was obtained from an adult who was a healthcare worker with PCR-confirmed SARS-CoV-2 infection or an uninfected control (not recorded which). The material sequenced was whole blood.

The CDR3 protein is CASGLAGYTGELFF. The CDR3 region has the DNA TGTGCCAGCGGCCTAGCGGGGTACACCGGGGAGCTGTTTTTT. The J gene is TRBJ2-2, the V gene TRBV7-3, with 9 positions matching TRBD2. The CDR3 length is 14 residues. Germline lookup yields CDR1 SGHTA and CDR2 FQGTGA. J lost 3 bases, V lost 8 bases, and 4 bases had no gene match.